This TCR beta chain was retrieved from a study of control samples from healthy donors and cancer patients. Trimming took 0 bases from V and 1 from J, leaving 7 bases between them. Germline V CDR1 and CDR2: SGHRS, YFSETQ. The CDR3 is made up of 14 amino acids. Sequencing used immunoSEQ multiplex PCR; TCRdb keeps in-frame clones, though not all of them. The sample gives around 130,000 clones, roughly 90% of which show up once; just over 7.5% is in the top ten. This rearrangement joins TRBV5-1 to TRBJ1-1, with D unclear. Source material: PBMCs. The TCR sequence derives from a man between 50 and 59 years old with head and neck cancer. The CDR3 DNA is TGCGCCAGCAGCTTGGCCTGGCAGAACACTGAAGCTTTCTTT. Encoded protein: CASSLAWQNTEAFF. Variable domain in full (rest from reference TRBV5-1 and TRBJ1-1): KAGVTQTPRYLIKTRGQQVTLSCSPISGHRSVSWYQQTPGQGLQFLFEYFSETQRNKGNFPGRFSGRQFSNSRSEMNVSTLELGDSALYLCASSLAWQNTEAFFGQGTRLTVV.